The 18 T cell receptor beta chains below all came from one sample that was sequenced in a study of T cell repertoires in cytomegalovirus infection (dated by TCRdb to between 2018 and 2021). In the paper's terms, the treatment or condition label means: in vitro stimulation with specific CMV peptide epitopes to enrich CMV-specific T cells. Sequencing took place on an Illumina HiSeq 1500. TCRdb reprocessing: public reads trimmed at Q25 with fastp, clones called with MiXCR, in-frame beta chains kept. Rows merge per CDR3 protein into single entries with the most common DNA and genes. The sample table shows 900,000 to 950,000 distinct CDR3 sequences, and around 32% are seen once. Of the sample, roughly 13% falls within the top ten clones. No antigen has been identified for these receptors. The source material was cultured CD8+ T cells from PBMCs, sampled from culture after CMV antigen stimulation. All receptors come from a human donor in good health (CMV status not recorded). Some clones in this sample may be carry-over from other donors' samples.

The rearrangement joins TRBV12-3 or TRBV12-4 to TRBJ1-5; D gene unclear. The CDR3 runs to 15 residues. With 7 bases removed from V and 2 bases from J, the gap between germline ends came to 15 bases. CDR3 residues: CASNLGRSGNQPQHF. CDR3 nucleotides: TGTGCCAGCAACTTGGGGAGATCCGGCAATCAGCCCCAGCATTTT.

This rearrangement joins TRBV5-5 to TRBJ2-7; D is perhaps TRBD1 (6 bases). Germline V gene sequence: CDR1 SGHKS, CDR2 YYEKEE (reference sequence). The CDR3 length is 12 residues. The V end was cut by 5 bases, the J end by 8 bases, with 14 bases between. The CDR3 region is CASRSSGQQQYF. In DNA form, the CDR3 reads TGTGCCAGCAGATCCTCCGGACAGCAGCAGTACTTC. The whole variable domain, remainder taken from reference TRBV5-5 and TRBJ2-7, is DAGVTQSPTHLIKTRGQQVTLRCSPISGHKSVSWYQQVLGQGPQFIFQYYEKEERGRGNFPDRFSARQFPNYSSELNVNALLLGDSALYLCASRSSGQQQYFGPGTRLTVT.

The chain's CDR3 is CASSKGLAESTDTQYF. The DNA for the CDR3 is TGTGCCAGCAGTAAGGGACTAGCGGAGAGCACAGATACGCAGTATTTT. The chain uses TRBV6-5 and TRBJ2-3; 11 bases line up with TRBD2. After removal of 5 bases from V and 0 bases from J, the junction contained 4 bases not matched to a gene. Looked up from germline, CDR1 is MNHEY and CDR2 is SVGAGI. The CDR3 is 16 amino acids.

This clonotype was found many times. The chain combines TRBV6-5 with TRBJ2-5; D perhaps matches TRBD2 (7 bases). The CDR3 is 14 amino acids. Germline V gene data show CDR1 as MNHEY and CDR2 as SVGAGI. V gave up 0 bases and J gave up 3 bases, with 8 bases separating them. CDR3 DNA: TGTGCCAGCAGTTACTCAGGGGGGGAAGAGACCCAGTACTTC. Translated, it gives CASSYSGGEETQYF.

The rearrangement links TRBV28 to TRBJ1-2, with TRBD1 matching over 11 bases. The CDR3 consists of 16 residues. The germline V gene encodes CDR1 MDHEN and CDR2 SYDVKM. V shed 5 bases and J 4 bases; nucleotides not matched to a gene: 9. In DNA form, the CDR3 reads TGTGCCAGCAGTCCCCAGGACAGGGGGCTCGTCTATGGCTACACCTTC. The encoded protein is CASSPQDRGLVYGYTF.

There are a few counts of this clonotype. The gene calls are TRBV10-3 and TRBJ2-1; possibly TRBD2 for D (7 bases). V gave up 5 bases and J gave up 6 bases, with 14 bases separating them. The germline V gene encodes CDR1 ENHRY and CDR2 SYGVKD. This CDR3 is built from 14 residues. CDR3 residues: CAISHREGFNEQFF. Written as DNA, the CDR3 is TGTGCCATCAGTCACAGGGAGGGGTTCAATGAGCAGTTCTTC.

The rearrangement joins TRBV7-9 to TRBJ2-1, with D possibly matching TRBD2 (7 bases). Germline CDR1 and CDR2: SEHNR and FQNEAQ (reference sequence). V lost 5 bases and J 4 bases, leaving 15 bases between the germline ends. This CDR3 is built from 15 residues. The CDR3 coding sequence is TGTGCCAGCAGCCCCCGGGGGGCGGAGTACAATGAGCAGTTCTTC. Amino acids: CASSPRGAEYNEQFF.

This clonotype has a handful of counts. V is TRBV10-3 and J is TRBJ2-7; D ambiguous. This CDR3 comprises 14 residues. Trimming left V 9 bases short and J 0 bases short, with 15 bases between. Germline V lookup: CDR1 ENHRY, CDR2 SYGVKD. The CDR3 loop reads CAITEDVSSYEQYF. The CDR3 DNA reads TGTGCCATTACCGAGGACGTGAGCTCCTACGAGCAGTACTTC.

This clonotype was observed a handful of times. V is TRBV7-9 and J is TRBJ2-6; TRBD2 aligns across 10 bases. V lost 3 bases, J lost 0 bases, and 14 bases stayed unmatched. The CDR3 is made up of 21 amino acids. Germline V gene lookup returns CDR1 SEHNR and CDR2 FQNEAQ (reference sequence). CDR3 loop: CASSLPPSGGALGSGANVLTF. Here the CDR3 DNA reads TGTGCCAGCAGCTTGCCCCCCAGCGGGGGGGCCCTAGGCTCTGGGGCCAACGTCCTGACTTTC.

The genes are TRBV7-3 and TRBJ2-1; D is unresolved. Per germline, CDR1 SGHTA and CDR2 FQGTGA. V dropped 5 bases and J dropped 8 bases, with 13 bases sitting between them. The CDR3 length is 13 residues. CDR3 DNA: TGTGCCAGCAGCCCTCAAAACGTCGATGAGCAGTTCTTC. This translates into CASSPQNVDEQFF.

This clonotype was seen only a few times. J is TRBJ1-1 and V is TRBV14, with a weak D call TRBD1 (5 bases). Trimming cost V 3 bases and J 6 bases, with 17 bases left between them. The CDR3 runs 15 residues. Germline lookup yields CDR1 SGHDN and CDR2 FVKESK. The CDR3 nucleotides read TGTGCCAGCAGCCAGGATCGGACACCGGGGGCTGAAGCTTTCTTT. Its protein product is CASSQDRTPGAEAFF. The complete variable domain, with remaining parts taken from reference TRBV14 and TRBJ1-1, reads EAGVTQFPSHSVIEKGQTVTLRCDPISGHDNLYWYRRVMGKEIKFLLHFVKESKQDESGMPNNRFLAERTGGTYSTLKVQPAELEDSGVYFCASSQDRTPGAEAFFGQGTRLTVV.

The chain links TRBV7-3 to TRBJ2-2, with a possible D match to TRBD2 (6 bases). In germline, CDR1 is SGHTA, CDR2 FQGTGA. The CDR3 length is 17 residues. Trimming pared 2 bases from V and 0 bases from J, leaving 13 bases between. The CDR3 loop reads CASSLVRDLTNTGELFF. CDR3 DNA: TGTGCCAGCAGCTTAGTCCGGGACTTAACGAACACCGGGGAGCTGTTTTTT.

This clonotype showed up just a few times. The rearrangement joins TRBV20-1 to TRBJ2-5; TRBD1 matches 7 bases. There are 12 residues in the CDR3. Germline-derived CDR1 and CDR2 are DFQATT and SNEGSKA (reference sequence). Unmatched junction bases numbered 6, after V lost 7 bases and J lost 4 bases. CDR3 protein: CSDLDRVETQYF. CDR3 coding DNA: TGCAGTGATCTAGACAGGGTAGAGACCCAGTACTTC.

Here the CDR3 reads CSVWNVGIGANVLTF. CDR3 bases: TGCAGCGTGTGGAATGTGGGGATTGGGGCCAACGTCCTGACTTTC. The V and J genes are TRBV29-1 and TRBJ2-6; D unresolved. This CDR3 comprises 15 residues. From germline, CDR1 is SQVTM and CDR2 ANQGSEA. Trimming shortened V by 6 bases and J by 3 bases, and 15 bases separated the two germline ends.

V is TRBV19 and J is TRBJ2-2; the match to TRBD2 covers 9 bases. The CDR3 extends over 18 amino acids. Germline assignment: CDR1 LNHDA and CDR2 SQIVND (reference sequence). J gave up 6 bases and V 5 bases, and 16 bases lay outside the gene matches. This chain's CDR3 is CASSPGVVRGGTPGELFF. The CDR3 DNA reads as TGTGCCAGTAGTCCGGGTGTCGTGCGGGGGGGAACACCCGGGGAGCTGTTTTTT.

This sequence joins TRBV20-1 and TRBJ1-5, with a weak D call TRBD1 (6 bases). CDR3 size: 15 residues. Germline CDR1 and CDR2: DFQATT and SNEGSKA (reference sequence). Trimming stripped 0 bases from V and 0 bases from J, with 9 bases between. Here the CDR3 reads CSARDWTDSNQPQHF. The CDR3 coding sequence is TGCAGTGCTAGAGATTGGACAGATAGCAATCAGCCCCAGCATTTT.

The V and J genes are TRBV25-1 and TRBJ2-3; D possibly uses TRBD1 or TRBD2 (5 bases each). Deletions cut 1 base from V and 6 bases from J, with 14 bases between. Looked up from germline, CDR1 is MGHDK and CDR2 is SYGVNS. The CDR3 is made up of 15 amino acids. As DNA, the CDR3 is TGTGCCAGCAGTGAATCGGGGCGAGTAAGCGATACGCAGTATTTT. Protein product: CASSESGRVSDTQYF.

The CDR3 sequence is CASSQSSSGGFTYEQYF. The CDR3 nucleotides are TGTGCCAGCAGCCAAAGCTCCAGCGGGGGGTTTACCTACGAGCAGTACTTC. The chain joins TRBV7-9 to TRBJ2-7; TRBD2 agrees at 9 bases. This CDR3 contains 17 residues. CDR1 is SEHNR and CDR2 is FQNEAQ in the germline V gene (reference sequence). V was pared by 5 bases and J by 2 bases, with 13 bases of the junction left unmatched.